Shown below are 5 T cell receptor beta chains from a single sample sequenced in a study of blood T cell repertoires in COVID-19. The table came from immunoSEQ multiplex PCR; TCRdb's copy has only in-frame clones and leaves some out. The repertoire holds 84,000 or so clones, roughly 80% seen once, with 9.5% to 15% in the top ten. Sample: peripheral blood. These receptors all come from a woman aged 40 to 50 with active or convalescent COVID-19.

The chain recombines TRBV27 with TRBJ1-6; the match to TRBD1 covers 7 bases. The germline gives CDR1 MNHEY, CDR2 SMNVEV (reference sequence). The V segment lost 4 bases and the J segment 10 bases; nucleotides outside the gene matches: 7. This CDR3 region has 14 residues. Here the CDR3 reads CASSWGQYQSPLHF. The CDR3 nucleotides read TGTGCCAGCAGTTGGGGACAGTACCAATCACCCCTCCACTTT.

This clone was seen more than once but under ten times. The gene calls are TRBV6-2 or TRBV6-3 and TRBJ1-5, with 8 bases matching TRBD1. CDR3 size: 13 residues. The germline V gene encodes CDR1 MNHEY and CDR2 SVGEGT. The V and J ends lost 6 bases and 9 bases, in that order; junction bases with no gene match: 7. The CDR3 bases are TGTGCCAGCAGCAACGACAGGGGTGGGCCCCAGCATTTT. Its translation is CASSNDRGGPQHF.

The chain recombines TRBV7-2 with TRBJ2-3; the match to TRBD2 covers 7 bases. Germline values: CDR1 SGHTA, CDR2 FQGNSA. After removal of 1 base from V and 6 bases from J, the junction contained 7 bases not matched to a gene. The CDR3 length is 15 residues. The CDR3 reads CASSLGGGSFDTQYF. The CDR3 nucleotides read TGTGCCAGCAGCTTAGGGGGGGGGTCTTTCGATACGCAGTATTTT.

The gene calls are TRBV2 and TRBJ1-4; perhaps TRBD1 as D (5 bases). The CDR3 spans 12 residues. Germline CDR1 and CDR2: SNHLY and FYNNEI. V was cut by 4 bases and J by 8 bases, with 8 bases left in between. In DNA form, the CDR3 reads TGTGCCAGCAGTGTAGGGGCCGAAAAACTGTTTTTT. Encoded protein: CASSVGAEKLFF.

This chain joins TRBV28 and TRBJ2-3; no firm D call. The germline CDR1 and CDR2 sequences are MDHEN and SYDVKM. The CDR3 sequence is 14 residues long. V was clipped by 3 bases and J by 1 base, with 8 bases between them. CDR3 sequence reads: CASSFAQGTDTQYF. In nucleotides, the CDR3 is TGTGCCAGCAGTTTCGCCCAGGGCACAGATACGCAGTATTTT.